Presented here are 11 T cell receptor beta chains from one specimen sequenced in a study of neurological immune-mediated disorders. One entry per CDR3 protein, called by TCRdb with MiXCR from the 5' RACE reads. This repertoire shows about 40,000 distinct CDR3 sequences, 13% to 15% found once; its top ten account for roughly 30%. The sequenced sample consisted of PBMCs. Source of these receptors: a woman aged 50 to 60 with HTLV-1-associated myelopathy (HAM/TSP).

This clonotype appeared many times. This sequence joins TRBV4-2 and TRBJ1-5, with 7 bases aligning to TRBD1. Germline values: CDR1 LGHNA, CDR2 YNFKEQ. The CDR3 consists of 16 residues. V lost 0 bases and J lost 3; bases outside the gene matches: 5. The CDR3 spells CASSQDLGQFNQPQHF. CDR3 coding DNA: TGTGCCAGCAGCCAAGACCTGGGACAGTTCAATCAGCCCCAGCATTTT.

This clonotype has at least ten counts. V usage is TRBV27 and J usage is TRBJ2-2, with D perhaps TRBD1 (5 bases). Germline V gene lookup returns CDR1 MNHEY and CDR2 SMNVEV (reference sequence). V was trimmed by 0 bases and J by 9 bases, leaving 17 bases between them. CDR3 length: 16 amino acids. DNA for the CDR3: TGTGCCAGCAGTTTATCGGTAGACAGAGCGAGGCGGGAGCTGTTTTTT. Translation: CASSLSVDRARRELFF.

This clonotype was counted a few times. This may be a read error, as it is one base from a much larger clone. The chain combines TRBV20-1 with TRBJ1-2, with D possibly matching TRBD1 (6 bases). Germline CDR1 and CDR2: DFQATT and SNEGSKA (reference sequence). This CDR3 comprises 14 residues. The V and J ends lost 0 bases and 6 bases respectively, with 14 bases between them. CDR3 nucleotide sequence: TGCAGTGCTAGAGAAGAGGACAGACGCCATGGCTACACCTTC. Amino acids: CSAREEDRRHGYTF.

This clonotype showed up many times. The J gene is TRBJ2-1, the V gene TRBV5-1, with D possibly being TRBD1 (6 bases). Trimming removed 3 bases from V and 4 bases from J, with 8 bases in between. The CDR3 totals 13 residues. CDR1 and CDR2 (germline): SGHRS, YFSETQ. CDR3 loop: CASSSGTYNEQFF. CDR3 DNA: TGCGCCAGCAGCTCCGGGACATACAATGAGCAGTTCTTC.

The rearrangement joins TRBV20-1 to TRBJ2-7; 8 nucleotides match TRBD2. Trimming took 6 bases from V and 2 from J; bases not matched to a gene: 12. This CDR3 region has 15 residues. Germline V gene data show CDR1 as DFQATT and CDR2 as SNEGSKA (reference sequence). CDR3 protein: CSALIPQRGTYEQYF. The CDR3 DNA sequence: TGCAGTGCCCTCATCCCCCAGCGGGGGACCTACGAGCAGTACTTC.

This clonotype was recorded many times. The V call is TRBV12-5, the J call TRBJ1-2; D not certain. The CDR3 runs 14 residues. Per germline, CDR1 LGHNT and CDR2 FRNRAP. Trimming removed 6 bases at V and 4 bases at J, with 15 bases between. The CDR3 nucleotides are TGTGCTAGTGGCCGCGATCTGGCAGCCTATGGCTACACCTTC. This sequence encodes CASGRDLAAYGYTF.

In its sample, this clonotype was seen many times. The V and J genes are TRBV25-1 and TRBJ1-6; 7 positions agree with TRBD1. Germline-derived CDR1 and CDR2 are MGHDK and SYGVNS. V shed 6 bases, J shed 7 bases, and the junction held 3 bases outside the gene matches. The CDR3 covers 13 residues. Written as DNA, the CDR3 is TGTGCCAGCAGGGGGACAGACAATTCACCCCTCCACTTT. Its protein product is CASRGTDNSPLHF.

In this sample, this clonotype turned up many times. The chain combines TRBV20-1 with TRBJ2-7; D possibly corresponds to TRBD1 (5 bases). Trimming cost V 4 bases and J 5 bases, with 18 bases left between them. CDR1 and CDR2 from the germline V gene are DFQATT and SNEGSKA (reference sequence). CDR3 length equals 14 residues. The CDR3 sequence: CSAIETAPIDEQYF. The CDR3 DNA sequence: TGCAGTGCTATAGAGACAGCTCCCATCGACGAGCAGTACTTC.

The table lists this clonotype with many counts. This chain uses TRBV28 with TRBJ2-3; D might be TRBD1 (6 bases). This CDR3 spans 14 amino acids. Germline CDR1 reads MDHEN; CDR2 reads SYDVKM. Trimming cost V 5 bases and J 2 bases, with 11 bases left between them. The CDR3 region has the DNA TGTGCCAGCAGTCCCCAGGGGTTCACAGATACGCAGTATTTT. This sequence encodes CASSPQGFTDTQYF.

This clonotype came up many times. V gene TRBV5-1 combines with J gene TRBJ1-2; 8 bases are a match to TRBD1. The V gene's germline CDR1 is SGHRS and CDR2 YFSETQ. The CDR3 has 16 amino acids. Germline trimming cut 5 bases from V and 8 bases from J; bases unmatched to any gene: 17. The chain's CDR3 is CASSSRTGRVDEGYTF. The CDR3 DNA is TGCGCCAGCAGTTCTAGGACAGGGAGGGTGGATGAAGGCTACACCTTC.

This clonotype was counted many times. V and J are TRBV9 and TRBJ1-4; 10 bases align to TRBD1. CDR1 is SGDLS and CDR2 is YYNGEE in the germline V gene. Trimming took 5 bases from V and 7 from J; bases not matched to a gene: 14. This CDR3 spans 17 amino acids. The CDR3 sequence is CASSVSGGQGRSEKLFF. DNA of the CDR3: TGTGCCAGCAGTGTGAGTGGGGGACAGGGGCGAAGTGAAAAACTGTTTTTT. The variable domain in full, completed from reference TRBV9 and TRBJ1-4, reads DSGVTQTPKHLITATGQRVTLRCSPRSGDLSVYWYQQSLDQGLQFLIQYYNGEERAKGNILERFSAQQFPDLHSELNLSSLELGDSALYFCASSVSGGQGRSEKLFFGSGTQLSVL.